The next 22 T cell receptor beta chains were all read from a single sample in a study of cytomegalovirus exposure and HLA in healthy donors. Both 60 Vbeta primers and 13 Jbeta primers went into the PCR. Clones were read by immunoSEQ multiplex PCR, and TCRdb kept only the in-frame ones, dropping some. The sample has hundreds of thousands of clones, 70% to 85% seen once; the top ten hold around 3.9%. What was sequenced was PBMCs. The receptor source for this set is a male donor in good health and CMV-seronegative.

There are a few counts of this clone. The chain joins TRBV18 to TRBJ2-5; D is possibly TRBD1 (6 bases). This CDR3 has 13 amino acids. Germline V CDR1 and CDR2: KGHSH, LQKENI. Trimming cost V 4 bases and J 5 bases, with 11 bases left between them. Here the CDR3 reads CASSLQGGETQYF. CDR3 nucleotide sequence: TGTGCCAGCTCACTACAGGGTGGGGAGACCCAGTACTTC.

The table lists this clone with a few counts. The chain couples TRBV5-6 to TRBJ2-1; 8 bases map to TRBD2. The V gene's germline CDR1 is SGHDT and CDR2 YYEEEE. The V and J ends lost 0 bases and 9 bases, in that order; junction bases with no gene match: 11. CDR3 size: 16 residues. Here the CDR3 reads CASSLEGSGRGVEQFF. CDR3 nucleotides: TGTGCCAGCAGCTTGGAGGGCAGCGGGAGAGGGGTTGAGCAGTTCTTC.

The chain carries TRBV18 and TRBJ1-5; the D gene is possibly TRBD1 (5 bases). V lost 2 bases and J lost 7, with 15 bases in between. The CDR3 covers 15 residues. Germline CDR1 is KGHSH and CDR2 is LQKENI. The CDR3 loop is CASSPDKGSGQPQHF. DNA for the CDR3: TGTGCCAGCTCACCAGATAAGGGGAGCGGGCAGCCCCAGCATTTT. Based on the CDR3 plus reference TRBV18 and TRBJ1-5, the full variable domain is NAGVMQNPRHLVRRRGQEARLRCSPMKGHSHVYWYRQLPEEGLKFMVYLQKENIIDESGMPKERFSAEFPKEGPSILRIQQVVRGDSAAYFCASSPDKGSGQPQHFGDGTRLSIL.

The rearrangement joins TRBV27 to TRBJ2-7, with 7 bases matching TRBD1. The germline gives CDR1 MNHEY, CDR2 SMNVEV (reference sequence). The junction had 9 bases not matched to a gene; V was cut back by 5 bases and J by 5 bases. The CDR3 extends over 14 amino acids. The CDR3 protein is CASSGQVLSHEQYF. CDR3 nucleotides: TGTGCCAGCAGTGGACAGGTTTTGAGTCACGAGCAGTACTTC.

The sample holds one count of this clone. The rearrangement uses TRBV20-1 and TRBJ2-5, with D tentatively TRBD1 (6 bases). The CDR3 loop spans 11 amino acids. Germline V gene data show CDR1 as DFQATT and CDR2 as SNEGSKA (reference sequence). Written as DNA, the CDR3 is TGCAGGGGGGACATTGAAGAGACCCAGTACTTC. This gives the protein CRGDIEETQYF.

CDR3 region: CATSRNPSGRGEQFF. The CDR3 DNA reads TGTGCCACCAGCAGAAATCCTAGCGGGAGAGGTGAGCAGTTCTTC. The rearrangement uses TRBV15 and TRBJ2-1, with 10 bases matching TRBD2. Trimming removed 2 bases from V and 9 bases from J; junction bases left unmatched: 7. The CDR3 is 15 residues long. The V gene's germline CDR1 is LNHNV and CDR2 YYDKDF (reference sequence).

The genes are TRBV20-1 and TRBJ2-3; TRBD1 matches at 9 bases. The CDR3 spans 11 residues. The J segment lost 15 bases and the V segment lost 6 bases, leaving 10 bases of the junction unmatched. Germline V gene lookup returns CDR1 DFQATT and CDR2 SNEGSKA (reference sequence). The CDR3 nucleotides are TGCAGTGCAAGCGAGGGACAGGGCCTCTATTTT. Its translation: CSASEGQGLYF.

The V call is TRBV27, the J call TRBJ2-7; D is possibly TRBD1 (6 bases). The germline gives CDR1 MNHEY, CDR2 SMNVEV (reference sequence). The V end was cut by 6 bases, the J end by 2 bases, with 14 bases between. The CDR3 loop spans 14 amino acids. DNA of the CDR3: TGTGCCAGCAGCCTCGTGGACAGAGCCTACGAGCAGTACTTC. The encoded protein is CASSLVDRAYEQYF.

This rearrangement joins TRBV19 to TRBJ1-1, with D tentatively TRBD1 (6 bases). The germline V and J ends were trimmed by 3 bases and 2 bases, with 7 bases remaining between them. The CDR3 contains 13 residues. Germline-derived CDR1 and CDR2 are LNHDA and SQIVND (reference sequence). This CDR3 reads CASSMGANTEAFF. The CDR3 nucleotides are TGTGCCAGTAGTATGGGGGCCAACACTGAAGCTTTCTTT.

This clone was detected only a few times. This sequence joins TRBV9 and TRBJ1-2; D possibly corresponds to TRBD1 (6 bases). The CDR3 is 13 amino acids. Germline CDR1 SGDLS, CDR2 YYNGEE. Trimming removed 2 bases at V and 5 bases at J, with 10 bases between. This CDR3 reads CASSVGAGYGYTF. The CDR3 region has the DNA TGTGCCAGCAGCGTGGGGGCTGGGTATGGCTACACCTTC.

This chain uses TRBV28 with TRBJ2-3; 8 positions agree with TRBD2. The length of the CDR3 is 15 residues. Trimming removed 6 bases from V and 6 bases from J; junction bases left unmatched: 11. The germline gives CDR1 MDHEN, CDR2 SYDVKM. DNA for the CDR3: TGTGCCAGCAGGGTACCGGGACTAGTAGCGGATACGCAGTATTTT. Protein sequence: CASRVPGLVADTQYF.

This clone was counted only a few times. This chain joins TRBV4-2 and TRBJ2-7; 12 nucleotides line up with TRBD1. CDR3 size: 23 residues. Per germline, CDR1 LGHNA and CDR2 YNFKEQ. V lost 0 bases and J lost 4; bases outside the gene matches: 25. The CDR3 loop reads CASSQDGMGTTSPLGQGAYEQYF. The CDR3 region has the DNA TGTGCCAGCAGCCAAGACGGGATGGGGACCACCAGTCCTCTGGGACAGGGGGCTTACGAGCAGTACTTC.

The genes are TRBV28 and TRBJ2-1; 15 bases align to TRBD2. J lost 9 bases, V lost 5 bases, and 11 bases had no gene match. The CDR3 has 17 residues. Germline-derived CDR1 and CDR2 are MDHEN and SYDVKM. The CDR3 loop is CASSLAPGTSGRSEQFF. The CDR3 DNA is TGTGCCAGCAGTCTAGCTCCCGGGACTAGCGGGAGGTCTGAGCAGTTCTTC. The full variable domain, in which reference TRBV28 and TRBJ2-1 provide the parts outside the CDR3, is DVKVTQSSRYLVKRTGEKVFLECVQDMDHENMFWYRQDPGLGLRLIYFSYDVKMKEKGDIPEGYSVSREKKERFSLILESASTNQTSMYLCASSLAPGTSGRSEQFFGPGTRLTVL.

The chain recombines TRBV7-8 with TRBJ1-5; D is perhaps TRBD1 (5 bases). V shed 0 bases and J shed 3 bases, with 9 bases lying between them. Germline CDR1 is SGHVS and CDR2 is FQNEAQ. The CDR3 is 15 amino acids. As DNA, the CDR3 is TGTGCCAGCAGCTTAGCGGGGGGTGCCAATCAGCCCCAGCATTTT. Protein product: CASSLAGGANQPQHF.

This sequence joins TRBV15 and TRBJ2-7; 8 bases align to TRBD2. Germline CDR1 and CDR2: LNHNV and YYDKDF (reference sequence). This CDR3 has 14 amino acids. V was pared by 5 bases and J by 8 bases, with 11 bases of the junction left unmatched. The CDR3 region is CATSLPGAGGKQYF. In nucleotides, the CDR3 is TGTGCCACCAGCCTTCCCGGCGCGGGAGGAAAGCAGTACTTC.

This chain uses TRBV11-2 with TRBJ2-5, with TRBD1 matching 10 bases. The CDR3 spans 16 residues. V gave up 3 bases and J gave up 7 bases; unmatched junction bases: 11. Germline CDR1 is SGHAT and CDR2 is FQNNGV. In DNA form, the CDR3 reads TGTGCCAGCAGCTTCGGGACAGGGGACACCCTAACGACCCAGTACTTC. As protein: CASSFGTGDTLTTQYF.

V gene TRBV25-1 combines with J gene TRBJ2-1, with unresolved D. Between the trimmed V and J ends, which lost 3 bases and 7 bases, there was a span of 13 bases. The germline CDR1 and CDR2 sequences are MGHDK and SYGVNS. This CDR3 has 14 amino acids. This CDR3 is CASSELLLVNEQFF. CDR3 sequence (DNA): TGTGCCAGCAGTGAGCTCCTCTTAGTAAATGAGCAGTTCTTC. Full variable domain (remainder filled in from reference TRBV25-1 and TRBJ2-1): EADIYQTPRYLVIGTGKKITLECSQTMGHDKMYWYQQDPGMELHLIHYSYGVNSTEKGDLSSESTVSRIRTEHFPLTLESARPSHTSQYLCASSELLLVNEQFFGPGTRLTVL.

V and J are TRBV11-3 and TRBJ2-5; weak D call: TRBD2 (6 bases). Germline V gene sequence: CDR1 SGHNT, CDR2 YENEEA. This CDR3 is built from 15 residues. V was trimmed by 5 bases and J by 0 bases, leaving 13 bases between them. The CDR3 DNA follows: TGTGCCAGCAGCCCGACTGGGGGGTACCAAGAGACCCAGTACTTC. Translation gives CASSPTGGYQETQYF.

The chain combines TRBV29-1 with TRBJ2-1, with 10 bases identical to TRBD2. The CDR3 contains 11 residues. CDR1 and CDR2 (germline): SQVTM, ANQGSEA. CDR3: CAEVLAGKQFF. CDR3 nucleotides: TGCGCTGAAGTACTAGCGGGGAAGCAGTTCTTC.

The chain employs TRBV6-5 and TRBJ1-3, with 7 bases fitting TRBD1. Per germline, CDR1 MNHEY and CDR2 SVGAGI. The CDR3 loop spans 15 amino acids. V lost 8 bases, J lost 2 bases, and 9 bases stayed unmatched. CDR3 protein: CASLSKRGPGNTIYF. CDR3 DNA: TGTGCCAGCCTTAGTAAGAGGGGGCCTGGAAACACCATATATTTT.

V is TRBV6-4 and J is TRBJ2-7, with 9 nucleotides matching TRBD2. The CDR3 runs to 13 residues. The V and J ends lost 5 bases and 6 bases, in that order; junction bases with no gene match: 5. The germline V gene has CDR1 MRHNA and CDR2 SNTAGT. DNA for the CDR3: TGTGCCAGCAGTAGGGTAGCGGGAGTCGAGCAGTACTTC. Residues: CASSRVAGVEQYF.

The V and J genes are TRBV5-1 and TRBJ2-5; D is uncertain. V was trimmed by 4 bases and J by 5 bases, leaving 12 bases between them. Germline V CDR1 and CDR2: SGHRS, YFSETQ. The CDR3 is 13 amino acids. The CDR3 here is CASSPGGFETQYF. In DNA form, the CDR3 reads TGCGCCAGCAGCCCCGGCGGTTTCGAGACCCAGTACTTC.